What follows are 32 T cell receptor beta chains derived from one specimen sequenced in a study of regulatory T cells in long-lasting Graves disease. Time point reported: newly diagnosed GD, antithyroid drugs for less than 3 months. Researchers made the TCR library from RNA that was extracted from PBMCs. Both iRepertoire HTBI primers and Arm-PCR of CDR3 regions were used to build the TCR beta libraries. TCRdb reanalysed the multiplex PCR reads using MiXCR and keeps one entry per CDR3 protein. The table shows a few hundred thousand distinct CDR3 sequences, with 14% occurring only once. These data also featured in a second study, about T cells in Graves' hyperthyroidism and ophthalmopathy.

The sample was peripheral blood mononuclear cells (PBMCs), taken at new diagnosis, from a patient treated with antithyroid drugs. The receptor source for this set is a woman aged 45-59 years with Graves disease.

This clonotype was detected ten times or more. This chain joins TRBV7-2 and TRBJ2-1, with TRBD2 matching 12 bases. The J call may be mistaken, given a closer DNA end match to TRBJ2-3. This CDR3 comprises 17 residues. From germline, CDR1 is SGHTA and CDR2 FQGNSA. CDR3 coding DNA: TGTGCCAGCAGCTTAGCTCCTAGCGGGAGGGGAAAGGATACGCAGTATTTT. Translation gives CASSLAPSGRGKDTQYF.

This clonotype has ten or more counts. The rearrangement links TRBV7-2 to TRBJ2-7; D is undetermined. Trimming cost V 5 bases and J 3 bases, with 17 bases left between them. The CDR3 covers 15 residues. Per germline, CDR1 SGHTA and CDR2 FQGNSA. CDR3 nucleotides: TGTGCCAGCAGCCAATGGATAGCAGCTCACTACGAGCAGTACTTC. The encoded protein is CASSQWIAAHYEQYF.

This clonotype was recorded at least ten times. The chain uses TRBV30 and TRBJ2-5; 8 bases line up with TRBD2. With V trimmed by 1 base and J by 3 bases, 7 bases remained unmatched. Germline CDR1 and CDR2: GTSNPN and SVGIG (reference sequence). The CDR3 extends over 15 amino acids. CDR3 residues: CAWSGPAGVEETQYF. In DNA form, the CDR3 reads TGTGCCTGGAGTGGGCCAGCGGGAGTTGAAGAGACCCAGTACTTC. Based on the CDR3 plus reference TRBV30 and TRBJ2-5, the full variable domain is SQTIHQWPATLVQPVGSPLSLECTVEGTSNPNLYWYRQAAGRGLQLLFYSVGIGQISSEVPQNLSASRPQDRQFILSSKKLLLSDSGFYLCAWSGPAGVEETQYFGPGTRLLVL.

This clonotype was found many times. The rearrangement links TRBV7-2 to TRBJ2-1, with 13 bases that match TRBD2. The CDR3 is 16 amino acids. Germline CDR1 is SGHTA and CDR2 is FQGNSA. With 5 bases clipped from V and 8 bases from J, the junction kept 9 bases outside the gene matches. In DNA, the CDR3 is TGTGCCAGCAGCCGAGGACTAGCGGGAGTGGGGCATGAGCAGTTCTTC. It translates to CASSRGLAGVGHEQFF.

The genes are TRBV30 and TRBJ2-7; 7 positions match TRBD2. Germline V lookup: CDR1 GTSNPN, CDR2 SVGIG (reference sequence). This CDR3 spans 17 amino acids. The J segment lost 8 bases and the V segment lost 0 bases, leaving 19 bases of the junction unmatched. CDR3 region: CAWSVLSAGSLYRKQYF. The CDR3 DNA follows: TGTGCCTGGAGTGTGTTGTCAGCGGGGTCTCTCTACCGAAAGCAGTACTTC. The variable domain in full, with the rest retrieved from reference TRBV30 and TRBJ2-7, is SQTIHQWPATLVQPVGSPLSLECTVEGTSNPNLYWYRQAAGRGLQLLFYSVGIGQISSEVPQNLSASRPQDRQFILSSKKLLLSDSGFYLCAWSVLSAGSLYRKQYFGPGTRLTVT.

This clonotype was counted many times. CDR3 in amino acids: CASHSGSAYEQYF. The CDR3 coding sequence is TGCGCCAGCCATAGCGGGAGTGCCTACGAGCAGTACTTC. V usage is TRBV5-1 and J usage is TRBJ2-7, with TRBD2 matching 9 bases. CDR1 is SGHRS, CDR2 YFSETQ, per germline. V lost 7 bases to trimming and J lost 2 bases; unmatched junction nucleotides: 4. The length of the CDR3 is 13 residues. The entire variable domain, with the rest obtained from reference TRBV5-1 and TRBJ2-7, is as follows: KAGVTQTPRYLIKTRGQQVTLSCSPISGHRSVSWYQQTPGQGLQFLFEYFSETQRNKGNFPGRFSGRQFSNSRSEMNVSTLELGDSALYLCASHSGSAYEQYFGPGTRLTVT.

This clonotype was seen more than once but under ten times. The rearrangement joins TRBV20-1 to TRBJ2-5, with 13 bases aligning to TRBD2. Trimming removed 5 bases from V and 4 bases from J; junction bases left unmatched: 10. This CDR3 contains 16 residues. Germline CDR1 DFQATT, CDR2 SNEGSKA (reference sequence). The CDR3 coding sequence is TGCAGTGCTTTCCCCACTAGCGGGAGGGCCGCAGAGACCCAGTACTTC. Its protein is CSAFPTSGRAAETQYF.

This clonotype was observed many times. The chain combines TRBV12-3 or TRBV12-4 with TRBJ2-7; D gene uncertain. The CDR3 sequence is 13 residues long. The V end was cut by 6 bases, the J end by 1 base, with 10 bases between. This CDR3 reads CASSLQASYEQYF. CDR3 nucleotide sequence: TGTGCCAGCAGCCTCCAGGCATCCTACGAGCAGTACTTC.

This clonotype was seen ten or more times. J is TRBJ2-7 and V is TRBV5-1; 8 bases fit TRBD2. The J segment lost 3 bases and the V segment lost 7 bases, leaving 6 bases of the junction unmatched. Germline V gene data show CDR1 as SGHRS and CDR2 as YFSETQ. The CDR3 loop spans 13 amino acids. The CDR3 region has the DNA TGCGCCAGCGGTACTAGCGGCCTCTACGAGCAGTACTTC. Its protein product is CASGTSGLYEQYF.

This clonotype was seen many times. V is TRBV28 and J is TRBJ1-1; D unresolved. Germline V CDR1 and CDR2: MDHEN, SYDVKM. CDR3 length equals 14 residues. Between the trimmed V and J ends, which lost 3 bases and 4 bases, there was a span of 12 bases. In DNA, the CDR3 is TGTGCCAGCAGTTTTTTGGGTTTCGTCACTGAAGCTTTCTTT. This translates into CASSFLGFVTEAFF. The full variable domain, completed using reference TRBV28 and TRBJ1-1, is DVKVTQSSRYLVKRTGEKVFLECVQDMDHENMFWYRQDPGLGLRLIYFSYDVKMKEKGDIPEGYSVSREKKERFSLILESASTNQTSMYLCASSFLGFVTEAFFGQGTRLTVV.

This clonotype appeared many times. The chain carries TRBV27 and TRBJ1-2; D may be TRBD1 (5 bases). The germline V and J ends were trimmed by 5 bases and 4 bases, with 17 bases remaining between them. This CDR3 contains 15 residues. Germline values: CDR1 MNHEY, CDR2 SMNVEV (reference sequence). CDR3 sequence: CASSIRREAIYGYTF. CDR3 in DNA: TGTGCCAGCAGTATCCGCAGGGAAGCCATCTATGGCTACACCTTC.

The V and J genes are TRBV3-1 and TRBJ1-5; 7 nucleotides line up with TRBD1. The CDR3 contains 14 residues. V lost 2 bases to trimming and J lost 6 bases; unmatched junction nucleotides: 4. The germline V gene encodes CDR1 LGHDT and CDR2 YNNKEL (reference sequence). The CDR3 DNA sequence: TGTGCCAGCAGCCAAACAGGGGTGGTTCAGCCCCAGCATTTT. Its translation: CASSQTGVVQPQHF.

There are many counts of this clonotype. This chain links TRBV12-3 or TRBV12-4 with TRBJ2-6; 9 nucleotides match TRBD1. The CDR3 is made up of 19 amino acids. Unmatched junction bases numbered 14, after V lost 7 bases and J lost 1 base. The CDR3 nucleotides are TGTGCCAGCACCAGAGGGGTTGGGACAGGGCTTTCTGGGGCCAACGTCCTGACTTTC. Translation gives CASTRGVGTGLSGANVLTF.

This clonotype turned up a few times. V and J are TRBV30 and TRBJ1-3, with TRBD1 matching over 9 bases. Germline V gene sequence: CDR1 GTSNPN, CDR2 SVGIG (reference sequence). V shed 2 bases, J shed 8 bases, and the junction held 13 bases outside the gene matches. This CDR3 region has 16 residues. This CDR3 reads CAWSFGNTGGVDTIYF. In DNA, the CDR3 is TGTGCCTGGAGTTTCGGGAACACAGGGGGCGTGGACACCATATATTTT.

The sample holds a few counts of this clonotype. This rearrangement joins TRBV27 to TRBJ1-5; 8 bases fit TRBD1. Looked up from germline, CDR1 is MNHEY and CDR2 is SMNVEV (reference sequence). The CDR3 contains 13 residues. Losses at the gene ends were 5 bases for V and 5 bases for J; bases not matched to a gene: 2. The CDR3 protein is CASSTTGDQPQHF. CDR3 coding DNA: TGTGCCAGCAGTACGACAGGGGATCAGCCCCAGCATTTT.

This chain links TRBV5-1 with TRBJ1-2, with no clear D. The CDR3 covers 16 residues. CDR1 SGHRS and CDR2 YFSETQ come from the germline V gene. V dropped 1 base and J dropped 4 bases, with 17 bases sitting between them. CDR3 loop: CASSLYYDLGSYGYTF. The CDR3 DNA sequence: TGCGCCAGCAGCTTGTATTACGATCTAGGATCCTATGGCTACACCTTC.

The chain's CDR3 is CASSPRDQGQETQYF. CDR3 DNA sequence: TGTGCCAGCAGCCCCCGGGACCAGGGACAGGAGACCCAGTACTTC. This chain connects TRBV9 to TRBJ2-5; TRBD1 matches 7 bases. V lost 4 bases and J lost 5; bases outside the gene matches: 11. The CDR3 spans 15 residues. The germline V gene has CDR1 SGDLS and CDR2 YYNGEE.

The chain joins TRBV2 to TRBJ1-1; maybe TRBD1 (6 bases). CDR1 SNHLY and CDR2 FYNNEI come from the germline V gene. V gave up 6 bases and J gave up 4 bases, with 18 bases separating them. The CDR3 covers 15 residues. The CDR3 is CASRVQGTKGTEAFF. CDR3 bases: TGTGCCAGCAGGGTTCAGGGGACGAAGGGCACTGAAGCTTTCTTT.

This clonotype has ten or more counts. The chain combines TRBV12-3 or TRBV12-4 with TRBJ1-1, with 8 positions matching TRBD1. Trimming took 4 bases from V and 1 from J; bases not matched to a gene: 11. The CDR3 is made up of 17 amino acids. CDR3 nucleotides: TGTGCCAGCAGTTCAGGACAGGGCGGGGCATGGAACACTGAAGCTTTCTTT. Protein product: CASSSGQGGAWNTEAFF.

In this sample, this clonotype turned up a few times. The chain uses TRBV29-1 and TRBJ2-7; 11 nucleotides match TRBD2. The germline CDR1 and CDR2 sequences are SQVTM and ANQGSEA. This CDR3 spans 15 amino acids. Trimming removed 2 bases from V and 2 bases from J; junction bases left unmatched: 5. In DNA form, the CDR3 reads TGCAGCGTTGAAACGACGACTAGCGGGACCTACGAGCAGTACTTC. This sequence encodes CSVETTTSGTYEQYF.

The J gene is TRBJ1-1, the V gene TRBV30; possibly TRBD1 for D (5 bases). The CDR3 sequence is 12 residues long. CDR1 is GTSNPN, CDR2 SVGIG, per germline (reference sequence). V lost 3 bases and J lost 8, with 13 bases in between. The chain's CDR3 is CAWSAGSAEAFF. The CDR3 nucleotides read TGTGCCTGGAGCGCAGGGTCCGCCGAAGCTTTCTTT.

The sample holds many counts of this clonotype. The chain links TRBV2 to TRBJ1-1, with D tentatively TRBD1 (5 bases). The CDR3 is 13 residues long. Germline assignment: CDR1 SNHLY and CDR2 FYNNEI. The V end was cut by 6 bases, the J end by 2 bases, with 10 bases between. The CDR3 region is CASSRDFNTEAFF. The CDR3 DNA is TGTGCCAGCAGCCGGGACTTCAACACTGAAGCTTTCTTT.

This clonotype was observed many times. The J gene is TRBJ1-1, the V gene TRBV28, with D perhaps TRBD1 (5 bases). CDR3 length equals 13 residues. V shed 4 bases and J shed 11 bases, with 17 bases lying between them. CDR1 and CDR2 from the germline V gene are MDHEN and SYDVKM. CDR3 nucleotides: TGTGCCAGCAGTTGGGGGAGACGGATCCTGGCTTTCTTT. This translates into CASSWGRRILAFF.

The chain uses TRBV4-1 and TRBJ2-7; D is undetermined. CDR3 length: 17 amino acids. The V end lost 1 base, the J end lost 3 bases, and 19 bases lay between the germline ends. Germline CDR1 reads MGHRA; CDR2 reads YSYEKL. The CDR3 sequence is CASSQVYPNKNNYEQYF. CDR3 nucleotides: TGCGCCAGCAGCCAAGTGTACCCGAACAAAAACAACTACGAGCAGTACTTC.

This clonotype has at least ten counts. The V call is TRBV6-2 or TRBV6-3, the J call TRBJ2-7; tentatively, D is TRBD1 or TRBD2 (5 bases each). The CDR3 has 15 residues. Between the trimmed V and J ends, which lost 6 bases and 4 bases, there was a span of 19 bases. Germline loops: CDR1 MNHEY, CDR2 SVGEGT. The CDR3 DNA reads TGTGCCAGCAGACCTGGGGCTAGCCTCCCTTACGAGCAGTACTTC. The encoded protein is CASRPGASLPYEQYF.

This clonotype has just a few counts. The genes are TRBV20-1 and TRBJ1-1, with D possibly TRBD1 on 6 matching bases. Trimming shortened V by 5 bases and J by 0 bases, and 10 bases separated the two germline ends. Germline V CDR1 and CDR2: DFQATT, SNEGSKA (reference sequence). This CDR3 spans 13 amino acids. CDR3 nucleotide sequence: TGCAGTGCTTCAGGGGCCCTGAACACTGAAGCTTTCTTT. Its protein is CSASGALNTEAFF.

The chain couples TRBV2 to TRBJ2-7, with D possibly TRBD2 on 5 matching bases. The CDR3 extends over 13 amino acids. Looked up from germline, CDR1 is SNHLY and CDR2 is FYNNEI. The ends were cut back, 8 bases at V and 0 bases at J, with 11 bases in the middle. The CDR3 spells CASAGLSSYEQYF. DNA for the CDR3: TGTGCCAGCGCCGGACTCAGCTCCTACGAGCAGTACTTC. The full variable domain, in which reference TRBV2 and TRBJ2-7 provide the parts outside the CDR3, is EPEVTQTPSHQVTQMGQEVILRCVPISNHLYFYWYRQILGQKVEFLVSFYNNEISEKSEIFDDQFSVERPDGSNFTLKIRSTKLEDSAMYFCASAGLSSYEQYFGPGTRLTVT.

This clonotype was seen a handful of times. The CDR3 does not end in the conserved phenylalanine or tryptophan, so this is likely a read error. The chain has TRBV28 and TRBJ2-5; D gene unclear. Germline CDR1 reads MDHEN; CDR2 reads SYDVKM. The CDR3 loop spans 12 amino acids. The V end lost 5 bases, the J end lost 1 base, and 5 bases lay between the germline ends. Here the CDR3 DNA reads TGTGCCAGCAGTCTCTTCCAAGAGACCCAGTACCTC. As protein: CASSLFQETQYL.

Ten or more counts support this clonotype. This rearrangement joins TRBV27 to TRBJ2-3; possibly TRBD2 for D (5 bases). V was cut by 11 bases and J by 3 bases, with 15 bases left in between. This CDR3 spans 13 amino acids. Germline loops: CDR1 MNHEY, CDR2 SMNVEV (reference sequence). CDR3 DNA sequence: TGTGCCCCCTGGAGAAGGGAGACAGATACGCAGTATTTT. Its protein is CAPWRRETDTQYF.

On this clonotype: The junction does not match germline at one end; this may be a read error. The chain employs TRBV7-2 and TRBJ2-5, with a tentative D call TRBD1 (5 bases). This CDR3 is built from 15 residues. CDR1 is SGHTA, CDR2 FQGNSA, per germline. The CDR3: CASGFQGGGQETQYF. The CDR3 bases are TGTGCCAGCGGCTTCCAGGGTGGTGGTCAAGAGACCCAGTACTTC.

This clonotype is a singleton in its sample. The J gene is TRBJ2-7, the V gene TRBV28; D is unclear. There are 11 residues in the CDR3. The V gene lost 10 bases and the J gene lost 3 bases, with 10 bases spanning the gap. Germline V gives CDR1 MDHEN, CDR2 SYDVKM. CDR3 nucleotide sequence: TGTGCCACCATCAGCCACTACGAGCAGTACTTC. Translated, it gives CATISHYEQYF.

This clonotype was observed at least ten times. The J gene is TRBJ2-7, the V gene TRBV27; D ambiguous. CDR1 is MNHEY and CDR2 is SMNVEV in the germline V gene (reference sequence). The V end lost 5 bases, the J end lost 2 bases, and 16 bases lay between the germline ends. This CDR3 region has 15 residues. CDR3 region: CASSPRPRAAYEQYF. The DNA for the CDR3 is TGTGCCAGCAGTCCGCGCCCCCGGGCTGCCTACGAGCAGTACTTC.